The present TCR beta chain was sequenced within a study of blood T cell repertoires in COVID-19. Looking at the study overall: Spain, Italy and the United States supplied samples that represented acute and convalescent COVID-19. PBMCs, B-cell-depleted T cells, or T cells provided the cDNA or gDNA that made up the material.

This clone has only a few counts. Methods used by the authors: Amplification of reference gene primers provided the estimated nucleated cell counts. Assay: immunoSEQ multiplex PCR; the TCRdb copy retains only in-frame clones and omits some. V and J calls and clone size follow that table, whereas D and trimming were derived from the DNA. The sample has some 83,000 clones, 65% to 85% seen once. The V gene's germline CDR1 is GTSNPN and CDR2 SVGIG (reference sequence). The CDR3 is made up of 13 amino acids. Losses at the gene ends were 5 bases for V and 3 bases for J; bases not matched to a gene: 6. The receptor's source is a man aged 45-65 years with acute or convalescent COVID-19. Sequencing used peripheral blood. The chain couples TRBV30 to TRBJ1-1; 7 bases fit TRBD1. CDR3 amino acids: CAWFHRGYTEAFF. CDR3 sequence (DNA): TGTGCCTGGTTTCACAGGGGATACACTGAAGCTTTCTTT. Complete variable domain (other parts from reference TRBV30 and TRBJ1-1): SQTIHQWPATLVQPVGSPLSLECTVEGTSNPNLYWYRQAAGRGLQLLFYSVGIGQISSEVPQNLSASRPQDRQFILSSKKLLLSDSGFYLCAWFHRGYTEAFFGQGTRLTVV.